This T cell receptor beta chain is from a study of monozygotic twins with inflammatory bowel disease. General study points: Lower sharing of clonotypes with other individuals was seen in IBD patients than in healthy twins. This was most marked in patients showing signs of disease activity.

Eight cDNA synthesis reactions were run for every sample. TCRdb reprocessed the 5' RACE reads and keeps a single row for each CDR3 protein, giving no DNA. There are more than 110,000 distinct CDR3 sequences in the sample, with 0.95% to 1.5% held by the top ten. Germline CDR1 SGHDT, CDR2 YYEEEE. The CDR3 extends over 16 amino acids. To note about this clonotype: No antigen is known for it.

The chain joins TRBV5-6 to TRBJ2-2; TCRdb selects TRBD2, and the lack of DNA leaves this call unchecked. The sample taken for sequencing was blood. This TCR was sampled from a human donor with ulcerative colitis or Crohn's disease, or a healthy co-twin of an affected twin (not recorded which). The chain's CDR3 is CASSLPSGRVAGELFF.